This T cell receptor (beta chain) originates from a study of blood T cell repertoires in COVID-19. For the study at large: PBMCs, B-cell-depleted T cells, or T cells were the source of the cDNA or gDNA that made up the material.

The table came from immunoSEQ multiplex PCR; TCRdb's copy has only in-frame clones and leaves some out. The sample includes about 80,000 clones, approximately 80% seen only once; the top ten take 9.5% to 15%. CDR1 SGHNT and CDR2 YYREEE come from the germline V gene (reference sequence). The CDR3 is 16 amino acids. V was trimmed by 0 bases and J by 4 bases, leaving 14 bases between them. This clone was picked up one time. The receptor was derived from an elderly man with acute or convalescent COVID-19. The sequenced material came from peripheral blood. This sequence joins TRBV5-4 and TRBJ1-3; a weak D match, TRBD1 (6 bases). CDR3 amino acids: CASSLDPGDNGNTIYF. In nucleotides, the CDR3 is TGTGCCAGCAGCTTGGATCCAGGGGACAACGGAAACACCATATATTTT. The complete variable domain, with remaining parts taken from reference TRBV5-4 and TRBJ1-3, reads ETGVTQSPTHLIKTRGQQVTLRCSSQSGHNTVSWYQQALGQGPQFIFQYYREEENGRGNFPPRFSGLQFPNYSSELNVNALELDDSALYLCASSLDPGDNGNTIYFGEGSWLTVV.